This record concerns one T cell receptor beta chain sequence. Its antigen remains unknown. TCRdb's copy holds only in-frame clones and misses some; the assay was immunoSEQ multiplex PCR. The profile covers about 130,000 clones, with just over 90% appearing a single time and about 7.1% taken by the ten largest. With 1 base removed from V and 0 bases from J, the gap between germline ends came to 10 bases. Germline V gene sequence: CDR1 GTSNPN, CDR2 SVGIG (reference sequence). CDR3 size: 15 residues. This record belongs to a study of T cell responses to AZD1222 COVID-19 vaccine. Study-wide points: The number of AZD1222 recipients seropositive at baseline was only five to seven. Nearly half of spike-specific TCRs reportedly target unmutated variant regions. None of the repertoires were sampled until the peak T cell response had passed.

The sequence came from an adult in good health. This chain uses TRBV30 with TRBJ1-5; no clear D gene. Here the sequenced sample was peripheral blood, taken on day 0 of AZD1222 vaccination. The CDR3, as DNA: TGTGCCTGGAGTGGAGGGTATTATAGCAATCAGCCCCAGCATTTT. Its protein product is CAWSGGYYSNQPQHF. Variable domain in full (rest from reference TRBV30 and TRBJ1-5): SQTIHQWPATLVQPVGSPLSLECTVEGTSNPNLYWYRQAAGRGLQLLFYSVGIGQISSEVPQNLSASRPQDRQFILSSKKLLLSDSGFYLCAWSGGYYSNQPQHFGDGTRLSIL.